These 14 T cell receptor beta chains share one sample of origin, sequenced in a study of PD-L1 blockade in urothelial cancer (dated by TCRdb to the late 2010s). Receptors were amplified or captured by the immunoSEQ multiplex PCR assay. The immuneACCESS repertoire file appears here via TCRdb, limited to in-frame rearrangements. These files lack a portion of the clones; in checked studies, under half of the deficit traces to unresolved V genes, and the cause of the others is not known. For this sample there are about 43,000 clones; 80% appear just once. The top ten clones comprise about 16% of the sample. According to the study, the label for this sample's time point signals: pretreatment peripheral blood. The sequencing here drew on PBMCs, taken around atezolizumab (anti-PD-L1) treatment. The receptors were gathered from a man aged 55 to 70 with urothelial cancer.

V is TRBV10-3 and J is TRBJ2-7, with 14 bases fitting TRBD2. CDR3 length equals 16 residues. The germline gives CDR1 ENHRY, CDR2 SYGVKD. V gave up 7 bases and J gave up 2 bases; unmatched junction bases: 7. Here the CDR3 DNA reads TGTGCCATCACCCCGACTAGCGGGAGGGCCGCCTACGAGCAGTACTTC. It specifies CAITPTSGRAAYEQYF.

Regarding this clone: Other DNA sequences in the same sample also yield this CDR3. The CDR3 region is CASSPQGDSYEQYF. DNA for the CDR3: TGTGCCAGCAGCCCCCAGGGGGATTCCTACGAGCAGTACTTC. The rearrangement links TRBV7-2 to TRBJ2-7; 7 positions match TRBD1. The germline V gene encodes CDR1 SGHTA and CDR2 FQGNSA. The CDR3 loop spans 14 amino acids. J gave up 1 base and V 5 bases, and 5 bases lay outside the gene matches. Supplemented by reference TRBV7-2 and TRBJ2-7, the full variable domain reads GAGVSQSPSNKVTEKGKDVELRCDPISGHTALYWYRQSLGQGLEFLIYFQGNSAPDKSGLPSDRFSAERTGGSVSTLTIQRTQQEDSAVYLCASSPQGDSYEQYFGPGTRLTVT.

The V call is TRBV7-2, the J call TRBJ2-1, with 9 positions matching TRBD1. Trimming at V came to 0 bases and at J to 5 bases, leaving 8 bases not matched to a gene. The CDR3 totals 17 residues. Germline V lookup: CDR1 SGHTA, CDR2 FQGNSA. The CDR3 coding sequence is TGTGCCAGCAGCTTAGCCAGACAGGGGGATGGAAACAATGAGCAGTTCTTC. It is translated as CASSLARQGDGNNEQFF.

The chain carries TRBV7-8 and TRBJ1-4; D is uncertain. Trimming took off 2 bases at V and 0 bases at J, with 4 bases between the two ends. The CDR3 spans 14 residues. Germline CDR1 reads SGHVS; CDR2 reads FQNEAQ. The CDR3 sequence: CASSLLATNEKLFF. The CDR3 bases are TGTGCCAGCAGCTTACTCGCAACTAATGAAAAACTGTTTTTT. Together with reference TRBV7-8 and TRBJ1-4, the CDR3 gives the full variable domain: GAGVSQSPRYKVAKRGQDVALRCDPISGHVSLFWYQQALGQGPEFLTYFQNEAQLDKSGLPSDRFFAERPEGSVSTLKIQRTQQEDSAVYLCASSLLATNEKLFFGSGTQLSVL.

The chain joins TRBV30 to TRBJ1-3; D is perhaps TRBD1 (6 bases). Trimming shortened V by 3 bases and J by 8 bases, and 20 bases separated the two germline ends. The CDR3 has 15 residues. Germline V gene sequence: CDR1 GTSNPN, CDR2 SVGIG (reference sequence). CDR3 sequence: CAWRGARGLGHTIYF. For the CDR3, the DNA is TGTGCCTGGAGGGGGGCGAGGGGCCTAGGGCACACCATATATTTT.

This rearrangement joins TRBV5-4 to TRBJ2-2; D possibly corresponds to TRBD1 (6 bases). The V gene's germline CDR1 is SGHNT and CDR2 YYREEE (reference sequence). This CDR3 region has 13 residues. Trimming shortened V by 4 bases and J by 12 bases, and 16 bases separated the two germline ends. The CDR3 DNA reads TGTGCCAGCAGCCCAACAGGGCTGGGAAAGCTGTTTTTT. It encodes CASSPTGLGKLFF.

The chain is built from TRBV10-2 and TRBJ1-2, with TRBD1 as a possible D gene (5 bases). V lost 3 bases, J lost 10 bases, and 12 bases lay in between. Germline CDR1 and CDR2: WSHSY and SAAADI. The CDR3 loop spans 12 amino acids. The CDR3 DNA reads as TGCGCCAGCAGTGAAGGGTCGGGGGACTACACCTTC. Translating gives CASSEGSGDYTF.

The chain carries TRBV2 and TRBJ2-5; 7 bases are shared with TRBD1. Unmatched junction bases numbered 2, after V lost 3 bases and J lost 4 bases. The CDR3 loop spans 13 amino acids. Germline CDR1 is SNHLY and CDR2 is FYNNEI. This CDR3 reads CASSEGQLETQYF. CDR3 DNA sequence: TGTGCCAGCAGTGAGGGACAGCTAGAGACCCAGTACTTC.

V gene TRBV6-1 combines with J gene TRBJ2-5; perhaps TRBD1 as D (6 bases). V dropped 6 bases and J dropped 9 bases, with 17 bases sitting between them. Germline V CDR1 and CDR2: MNHNS, SASEGT. The CDR3 extends over 13 amino acids. The CDR3 spells CASSRDRPAAQYF. The CDR3 DNA reads as TGTGCCAGCAGCAGAGACAGGCCAGCGGCCCAGTACTTC.

The rearrangement uses TRBV7-2 and TRBJ2-2; the D gene is possibly TRBD1 (5 bases). Germline V gene lookup returns CDR1 SGHTA and CDR2 FQGNSA. Trimming pared 2 bases from V and 6 bases from J, leaving 10 bases between. There are 14 residues in the CDR3. DNA for the CDR3: TGTGCCAGCAGCTTAAAGTCAGGGCCCGGGGAGCTGTTTTTT. Translated: CASSLKSGPGELFF.

This clone was observed once. As DNA, the CDR3 is TGTGCCAGCGCGGTGGGGGGGGCCCCCGCTCAGCCCCAGCATTTT. It yields the protein CASAVGGAPAQPQHF. The gene calls are TRBV6-1 and TRBJ1-5, with a weak D call TRBD1 (6 bases). Trimming left V 8 bases short and J 6 bases short, with 20 bases between. The CDR3 totals 15 residues. Germline V gene sequence: CDR1 MNHNS, CDR2 SASEGT.

V usage is TRBV7-2 and J usage is TRBJ1-1, with unresolved D. In germline, CDR1 is SGHTA, CDR2 FQGNSA. CDR3 size: 13 residues. V was shortened by 1 base and J by 11 bases, with 14 bases between the two germline ends. As DNA, the CDR3 is TGTGCCAGCAGCTTAGGAGTGGCGGGTGAGGCTTTCTTT. It encodes CASSLGVAGEAFF.

The genes are TRBV14 and TRBJ2-3; possible D gene TRBD2, 6 bases. Trimming stripped 2 bases from V and 0 bases from J, with 12 bases between. The CDR3 runs to 16 residues. The germline V gene encodes CDR1 SGHDN and CDR2 FVKESK. The CDR3 spells CASSQLLATSTDTQYF. CDR3 DNA sequence: TGTGCCAGCAGCCAACTGCTAGCGACTAGCACAGATACGCAGTATTTT.

V and J are TRBV27 and TRBJ1-2; 9 bases align to TRBD1. Germline loops: CDR1 MNHEY, CDR2 SMNVEV (reference sequence). The ends lost 5 bases at V and 4 bases at J; junction bases unmatched: 5. The CDR3 is made up of 14 amino acids. In nucleotides, the CDR3 is TGTGCCAGCAGTCCTCGGGACAGGGTCTATGGCTACACCTTC. This gives the protein CASSPRDRVYGYTF.